The entry below describes one TCR beta chain. Its antigen is as yet unknown. V was clipped by 1 base and J by 13 bases, with 10 bases between them. The CDR3 length is 11 residues. The V gene's germline CDR1 is SGHDN and CDR2 FVKESK. Generated by immunoSEQ multiplex PCR, the TCRdb table keeps only in-frame clones and is missing some. The sample contains more than 35,000 clones, about four fifths of which appear only once. The sample originates from a study of PD-L1 blockade in urothelial cancer. In the study overall: About 85% of the 29 patients were males with bladder-origin urothelial cancer. When blood samples were assessed, the median T cell count was some 140,000.

General observations from the study: Improved survival was predicted by pretreatment blood TCR clonality below the median.

J is TRBJ1-2 and V is TRBV14, with TRBD1 as a possible D gene (5 bases). The input for sequencing was PBMCs, taken around atezolizumab (anti-PD-L1) treatment. The sequence derives from a man between 65 and 85 years old with urothelial cancer. DNA for the CDR3: TGTGCCAGCAGCCAAGGTCACAGGATCACCTTC. It is translated as CASSQGHRITF.